A selection of T cell receptor beta chains follows, all from one sample in a study of blood T cell repertoires in COVID-19. Profiling relied on immunoSEQ multiplex PCR, and the TCRdb table lists in-frame clones only, not all of them. The table lists 120,000 to 150,000 clones, around nine tenths of them singletons. What was sequenced was peripheral blood. All receptors derive from a man aged 45-60 years with active or convalescent COVID-19. The CDR3 runs from the conserved cysteine through the conserved F or W. The D gene is left open where the match is weak. Clone size, where shown, is once, few, many, or a class for clones that have expanded.

D	size	V	J	CDR3	DNA
TRBD1	.	TRBV27	TRBJ2-7	CASRKQGARGTYEQYF	TGTGCCAGCAGAAAACAGGGGGCGCGGGGGACCTACGAGCAGTACTTC
TRBD2	.	TRBV19	TRBJ2-3	CASSPWTSGTDTQYF	TGTGCCAGTAGTCCATGGACTAGCGGCACAGATACGCAGTATTTT
.	.	TRBV30	TRBJ1-2	CAWSGAAEGYTF	TGTGCCTGGAGTGGGGCCGCTGAAGGCTACACCTTC
.	once	TRBV19	TRBJ1-2	CASSGGSFGYTF	TGTGCCAGTTCGGGGGGCTCCTTTGGCTACACCTTC
TRBD1	.	TRBV3-1/TRBV3-2	TRBJ1-5	CASSHGQVLNQPQHF	TGTGCCAGCAGCCATGGACAGGTGCTCAATCAGCCCCAGCATTTT
.	.	TRBV27	TRBJ2-2	CASTPSANGELFF	TGTGCCAGCACCCCTTCAGCGAACGGGGAGCTGTTTTTT
.	.	TRBV5-1	TRBJ1-2	CASSWQGRDGYTF	TGCGCCAGCAGCTGGCAGGGGAGGGATGGCTACACCTTC
.	.	TRBV5-1	TRBJ1-6	CASSLGSGNYNSPLHF	TGCGCCAGCAGCTTGGGCTCAGGGAACTATAATTCACCCCTCCACTTT
TRBD1	.	TRBV11-2	TRBJ1-2	CASSLVLGQGYGYTF	TGTGCCAGCAGCTTAGTTTTAGGACAGGGGTATGGCTACACCTTC
.	.	TRBV19	TRBJ2-1	CASSIEVRLNSYNEQFF	TGTGCCAGTAGTATAGAGGTGAGACTAAACTCCTACAATGAGCAGTTCTTC
.	.	TRBV13	TRBJ1-1	CASSRRQGGVNTEAFF	TGTGCCAGCAGCCGTCGGCAGGGAGGCGTGAACACTGAAGCTTTCTTT
.	.	TRBV7-8	TRBJ2-2	CASATGLRTGELFF	TGTGCCAGCGCGACAGGTCTAAGAACCGGGGAGCTGTTTTTT
TRBD2	.	TRBV29-1	TRBJ2-1	CSVDRTSGSYNEQFF	TGCAGCGTTGACCGGACTAGCGGGAGCTACAATGAGCAGTTCTTC
.	.	TRBV6-6	TRBJ2-2	CASSYQGLIGELFF	TGTGCCAGCAGTTACCAGGGTTTAATCGGGGAGCTGTTTTTT
.	.	TRBV4-1	TRBJ2-1	CASSQVSRNEQFF	TGCGCCAGCAGCCAAGTTTCCCGGAATGAGCAGTTCTTC
.	.	TRBV4-1	TRBJ2-1	CASSQDGSQVSGYNEQFF	TGCGCCAGCAGCCAAGATGGCAGCCAGGTTAGCGGATACAATGAGCAGTTCTTC
.	once	TRBV5-4	TRBJ1-4	CASSLKAGPNEKLFF	TGTGCCAGCAGCTTGAAGGCAGGTCCAAATGAAAAACTGTTTTTT
.	.	TRBV28	TRBJ2-7	CASREQAPSSYEQYF	TGTGCCAGCAGGGAACAGGCCCCAAGCTCCTACGAGCAGTACTTC
.	.	TRBV18	TRBJ2-5	CASSPSRLQETQYF	TGTGCCAGCTCACCTTCCAGGTTGCAAGAGACCCAGTACTTC
.	.	TRBV5-6	TRBJ1-5	CASSFRGGLGGQPQHF	TGTGCCAGCAGCTTTCGCGGGGGGCTCGGCGGTCAGCCCCAGCATTTT
TRBD1	.	TRBV6-1	TRBJ2-7	CASSELGTGSYEQYF	TGTGCCAGCAGTGAACTTGGGACAGGCTCCTACGAGCAGTACTTC
.	.	TRBV27	TRBJ2-3	CASRSVTDTQYF	TGTGCCAGCAGGTCTGTCACAGATACGCAGTATTTT
.	.	TRBV11-2	TRBJ1-2	CASSLHRLSFKYGYTF	TGTGCCAGCAGCTTACATCGATTGAGTTTTAAGTATGGCTACACCTTC
.	few	TRBV5-1	TRBJ2-3	CASSAGLRDFTDTQYF	TGCGCCAGCAGCGCTGGCCTCAGGGACTTCACAGATACGCAGTATTTT
TRBD1	.	TRBV6-6	TRBJ1-1	CASSYVGQGNTEAFF	TGTGCCAGCAGTTACGTGGGACAGGGAAACACTGAAGCTTTCTTT
.	.	TRBV5-5	TRBJ1-1	CASSLSWAFRTEAFF	TGTGCCAGCAGCTTGTCATGGGCCTTCAGGACTGAAGCTTTCTTT
TRBD2	once	TRBV6-2/TRBV6-3	TRBJ2-7	CASSQTSERGQYF	TGTGCCAGCAGTCAGACTAGCGAGCGGGGGCAGTACTTC
TRBD1	.	TRBV14	TRBJ2-7	CASSQRQGLYEQYF	TGTGCCAGCAGCCAGAGACAGGGCCTCTACGAGCAGTACTTC
TRBD1	.	TRBV28	TRBJ1-1	CASSLQQGTGSITEAFF	TGTGCCAGCAGTTTACAACAAGGGACAGGGAGTATCACTGAAGCTTTCTTT
.	.	TRBV5-5	TRBJ2-4	CASSLDRAGLAKNIQYF	TGTGCCAGCAGCTTGGATCGCGCGGGGTTAGCCAAAAACATTCAGTACTTC
TRBD2	.	TRBV10-3	TRBJ2-3	CAISRTSGTWDTQYF	TGTGCCATCAGCCGGACTAGCGGAACCTGGGATACGCAGTATTTT
TRBD2	.	TRBV5-4	TRBJ2-3	CASSLWLAGPSTDTQYF	TGTGCCAGCAGCTTGTGGCTAGCGGGCCCTTCCACAGATACGCAGTATTTT
.	.	TRBV28	TRBJ1-5	CASSLWTTQPQHF	TGTGCCAGCAGTTTATGGACAACTCAGCCCCAGCATTTT
TRBD1	.	TRBV5-5	TRBJ2-7	CASSLGTAGREQYF	TGTGCCAGCAGCTTAGGGACAGCAGGACGAGAGCAGTACTTC
TRBD1	.	TRBV4-1	TRBJ2-5	CASSPWGLGTEPETQYF	TGCGCCAGCAGCCCGTGGGGTCTAGGGACAGAACCCGAGACCCAGTACTTC
.	.	TRBV19	TRBJ1-5	CASTGQYSNQPQHF	TGTGCCAGTACCGGACAGTATAGCAATCAGCCCCAGCATTTT
.	once	TRBV5-1	TRBJ2-7	CASTPGYRTYEQYF	TGCGCCAGCACCCCCGGATACAGAACCTACGAGCAGTACTTC
TRBD2	.	TRBV7-7	TRBJ2-5	CASSLQTSGPMVQYF	TGTGCTAGCAGCTTACAGACTAGCGGACCCATGGTCCAGTACTTC
.	.	TRBV10-2	TRBJ1-5	CASSEGRFAPQHF	TGCGCCAGCAGTGAGGGGCGTTTCGCGCCCCAGCATTTT
.	.	TRBV7-3	TRBJ2-3	CASSLDGRDTQYF	TGTGCCAGCAGCCTAGACGGTAGGGATACGCAGTATTTT
TRBD1	.	TRBV2	TRBJ1-1	CASRGQVGTEAFF	TGTGCCAGCAGAGGACAGGTGGGGACTGAAGCTTTCTTT
TRBD2	many	TRBV2	TRBJ2-2	CASTIAGGPRGELFF	TGTGCCAGCACCATAGCGGGAGGGCCAAGGGGGGAGCTGTTTTTT
TRBD2	once	TRBV7-2	TRBJ2-7	CASSFLPGTSGTAQYF	TGTGCCAGCAGCTTTCTCCCCGGGACTAGCGGGACCGCGCAGTACTTC
.	.	TRBV6-5	TRBJ1-1	CASSTRHRPNTEAFF	TGTGCCAGCAGTACCCGACACCGGCCGAACACTGAAGCTTTCTTT
.	.	TRBV19	TRBJ1-5	CASSITVNLGQPQHF	TGTGCCAGTAGTATAACTGTAAACCTCGGGCAGCCCCAGCATTTT
.	.	TRBV4-3	TRBJ2-1	CASSQGVSSVEQFF	TGCGCCAGCAGCCAAGGGGTTTCTAGCGTCGAGCAGTTCTTC
TRBD1	.	TRBV5-6	TRBJ2-2	CASSRQGVNTGELFF	TGTGCCAGCAGTCGACAGGGGGTGAACACCGGGGAGCTGTTTTTT
TRBD1	.	TRBV7-6	TRBJ1-4	CASSFKPGTGDKGEKLFF	TGTGCCAGCAGCTTCAAACCCGGGACAGGGGACAAGGGTGAAAAACTGTTTTTT
.	.	TRBV5-1	TRBJ2-1	CASSPAQGYNEQFF	TGCGCCAGCAGCCCAGCACAGGGATACAATGAGCAGTTCTTC
.	.	TRBV10-3	TRBJ2-1	CAIASDNEQFF	TGTGCCATCGCGAGTGACAATGAGCAGTTCTTC
TRBD1	.	TRBV6-5	TRBJ2-1	CASSYWGQGYNEQFF	TGTGCCAGCAGTTACTGGGGACAGGGTTACAATGAGCAGTTCTTC
TRBD2	once	TRBV5-5	TRBJ2-7	CASSPYSGSSYEQYF	TGTGCCAGCAGCCCCTATAGCGGGAGCTCCTACGAGCAGTACTTC
TRBD2	.	TRBV2	TRBJ2-7	CASSALAGTYEQYF	TGTGCCAGCAGTGCTCTAGCGGGGACCTACGAGCAGTACTTC